Included here is one TCR beta chain sequence, with context. This clonotype was counted at least ten times. The specificity of this receptor is unknown. Base qualities are not provided; no much larger clone lies one nucleotide away. The cysteine opens and the phenylalanine closes a CDR3 of 13 amino acids. Kept here is only the CDR3 DNA, which spans 39 bases and is read in frame from base 1. The junction shows trimming of 5 bases on V and 6 bases on J, plus 14 bases between the germline ends. As encoded in the germline V gene, CDR1 is SQVTM while CDR2 is ANQGSEA. This specimen belongs to a study of CD8 T cells in ankylosing spondylitis (dated by TCRdb to 2015 to 2018). In terms of the full investigation: The study set out to find disease-linked TCR variants by profiling T cell receptor beta repertoires in ankylosing spondylitis patients and healthy donors. The full study cohort was made up of under 30 ankylosing spondylitis patients and 108 healthy donors. Peripheral blood samples were taken, and synovial fluid was additionally collected from ankylosing spondylitis patients. What the work shows at the level of the full study, not this receptor alone: Some motif variants were previously reported in synovial fluid and blood of reactive arthritis patients, suggesting common disease-initiation mechanisms. The disease-linked clones were reported to be significantly enriched in matched synovial fluid samples from ankylosing spondylitis patients. In peripheral blood, the disease-linked clones were found at relatively low frequencies and had a CD8+ phenotype. A TCR beta motif made up of several highly homologous amino acid variants appeared to be characteristic of blood from ankylosing spondylitis patients.

The instrument was an Illumina HiSeq 2500. TCR beta libraries were prepared by quantitative 5'-RACE with molecular barcodes. As for the original processing: A new computational method, built on a probabilistic model of VDJ rearrangement, was used to identify disease-linked TCR variants. TCRdb cleaned the public reads at Q25 with fastp, built clones with MiXCR and kept in-frame beta chains. Entries are consolidated by CDR3 protein sequence, retaining the most common genes and DNA. These V and J calls are TCRdb output, not the study's own analysis. This sample has 150,000 to 250,000 distinct CDR3 sequences in its table, and more than 10% of those were observed once. More than 15% of the sample goes to the ten largest clones.

The sequence was collected from a male donor with ankylosing spondylitis or in good health (not recorded which). In this chain, TRBV29-1 is recombined with TRBJ2-1; TRBD2 is possibly the D segment (6 matching bases). The specimen sequenced was blood, either unsorted or a sorted T cell fraction (not recorded which). In nucleotide form, the sequence is TGCAGCGTTACCCCGGGAGACGGCAATGAGCAGTTCTTC. Translated, this gives CSVTPGDGNEQFF.